This T cell receptor (beta chain) was found in a study of post-analysis software for immune sequencing data. Study conclusions and caveats: Multiple sclerosis patients showed significantly lower normalized Chao1 diversity than controls did. Strong co-clustering by F measure was seen for same-batch samples. Comparison of patients with controls showed about 5 TRBV segments more frequent in patients, TRBV5-6, TRBV5-1 and TRBV20-1 among them.

CDR3 size: 16 residues. V was pared by 5 bases and J by 6 bases, with 21 bases between. Notes on this clonotype: Antigen unknown.

Unique molecular identifiers tagged the TCR beta cDNA libraries. T cells numbering roughly 1 to 10 million yielded roughly 0.5 million cDNA molecules. TCRdb fed the PCR reads into MiXCR, producing one record per CDR3 protein. This table has about 540,000 distinct CDR3 sequences, less than 40% appearing once. J is TRBJ2-3 and V is TRBV12-3 or TRBV12-4; D might be TRBD1 (6 bases). The sequencing sample was made of blood. The receptor's source is a girl aged 2 to 17 with multiple sclerosis. CDR3 residues: CASSLLRGTAGDTQYF. CDR3 DNA sequence: TGTGCCAGCAGTCTCCTCAGGGGAACTGCAGGGGATACGCAGTATTTT.